This T cell receptor beta chain was sequenced for a study of OX40 agonist ivuxolimab in advanced cancers. Study-wide context: The costimulatory receptor OX40 (CD134) was targeted by ivuxolimab, a fully human IgG2 agonistic monoclonal antibody. The point of sequencing TCRbeta in the periphery was to test whether ivuxolimab changed TCR sequence diversity and drove clonal T-cell expansion. Of the roughly 53 patients in dose escalation, about 19 had hepatocellular carcinoma, approximately 15 had melanoma, 9 had renal cell carcinoma and 9 had head and neck cancer. Partial responses occurred in three dose-escalation patients: two with cutaneous melanoma and one with hepatocellular carcinoma. Prior anti-PD-1, anti-PD-L1 or anti-CTLA-4 therapy was permitted, and roughly two fifths of dose-escalation patients had received checkpoint inhibitors. The paper covers the monotherapy dose-escalation part of the phase I ivuxolimab trial, which included N of about 50 patients. In the dose-escalation cohort, approximately 80% of patients were male, and the mean age was 60 years with a range of roughly 23 to 79. Intravenous ivuxolimab was administered to patients every 2 weeks at six dose levels: 0.01, 0.1, 0.3, 1.5, 3 and 10 mg/kg. What the study reported, not specific to this receptor: In the 0.1-3.0 mg/kg groups, partial responders had among the lowest normalized peripheral clonal expansion, particularly in CD8+ T cells. Clonal expansion of both CD4+ and CD8+ blood T cells was observed from baseline to week 6 at doses 0.1 to 3.0 mg/kg. After ivuxolimab, expanded clones were on average more numerous among CD8+ T cells than among CD4+ T cells. Low levels of normalized T-cell clonal expansion were also shown by some nonresponding patients. Antigen specificity was not determined for the clonally expanded peripheral T cells.

Patients with a history of autoimmune disease or receiving systemic immunosuppression were excluded from the trial. In every dose cohort, peripheral blood was drawn for TCR sequencing at baseline, cycle 4 day 1, and cycle 7 day 1. Samples came from an open-label, multicenter, first-in-human phase I dose-escalation trial of ivuxolimab. Adults with locally advanced or metastatic head and neck squamous cell, hepatocellular, melanoma or renal cell carcinoma were enrolled in the trial. Before TCR sequencing, CD4+ and CD8+ T cells were separately sorted from peripheral blood. For sequencing of the TCRbeta CDR3 region, genomic DNA was extracted from the sorted cells. TCRbeta CDR3 regions were sequenced using the immunoSEQ Assay. The source is immuneACCESS, and TCRdb retained only in-frame sequences with V and J called. Part of the clones is not carried over; for the studies checked, unresolved V genes explain less than half of this, and the remainder is unexplained. The sample yields about 85,000 clones; around nine tenths were counted once. The ten largest clones take up 0.32% of the sample.

Concerning this clone: Its target antigen remains unknown. No much larger clonotype is one base removed from it; base qualities were not supplied.

CDR1 and CDR2 were assigned from the germline V gene as SGHTA and FQGTGA. Inclusive of the bounding cysteine and phenylalanine, the CDR3 is 16 residues long. Only the CDR3 region is kept as DNA, spanning 48 bases read in frame from base 1. V and J lose 1 base and 2 bases, and a span of 11 bases separates them. The TCR was taken from an adult with an advanced solid tumor such as melanoma, head and neck, liver or kidney cancer. In this chain, TRBV7-3 is recombined with TRBJ2-2; confidence is insufficient to name the D gene. Material: CD4+ or CD8+ T cells sorted from blood, obtained in a trial of the OX40 agonist ivuxolimab. The CDR3 corresponds to CASSLKVGVNTGELFF. The DNA reads TGTGCCAGCAGCTTAAAAGTCGGCGTTAACACCGGGGAGCTGTTTTTT.